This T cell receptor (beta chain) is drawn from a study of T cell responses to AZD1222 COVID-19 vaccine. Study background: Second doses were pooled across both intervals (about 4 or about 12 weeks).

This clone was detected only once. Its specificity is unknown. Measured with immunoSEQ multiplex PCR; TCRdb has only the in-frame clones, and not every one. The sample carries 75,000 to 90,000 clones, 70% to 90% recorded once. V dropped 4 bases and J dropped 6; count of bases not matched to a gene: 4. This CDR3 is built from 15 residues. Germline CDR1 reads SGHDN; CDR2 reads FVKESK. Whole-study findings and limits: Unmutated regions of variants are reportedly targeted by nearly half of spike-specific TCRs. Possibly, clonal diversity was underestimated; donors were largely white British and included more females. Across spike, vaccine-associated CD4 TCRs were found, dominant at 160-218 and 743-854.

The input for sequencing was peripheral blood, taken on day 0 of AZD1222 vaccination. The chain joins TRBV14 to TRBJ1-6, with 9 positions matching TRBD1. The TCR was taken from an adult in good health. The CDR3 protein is CASSRQGVFNSPLHF. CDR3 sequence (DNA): TGTGCCAGCAGCCGACAGGGGGTTTTTAATTCACCCCTCCACTTT. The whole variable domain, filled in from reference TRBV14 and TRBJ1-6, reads EAGVTQFPSHSVIEKGQTVTLRCDPISGHDNLYWYRRVMGKEIKFLLHFVKESKQDESGMPNNRFLAERTGGTYSTLKVQPAELEDSGVYFCASSRQGVFNSPLHFGNGTRLTVT.